This T cell receptor beta chain was sequenced for a study of blood T cell repertoires in COVID-19. The V gene end was trimmed by 7 bases and the J gene end by 6 bases; junction bases not matched to a gene: 7. The CDR3 consists of 13 residues. Per the germline V gene, CDR1 is SNHLY and CDR2 is FYNNEI. Participants were aged roughly 18 to 89 years from roughly 25 US areas. Cohort placement rested on clinical history that participants reported themselves. Two negative PCRs, clearance, or symptom resolution characterized the recovered Cohort 3 donors. TCRdb's table, derived via immunoSEQ multiplex PCR, lists solely in-frame clones and lacks some. This table holds around 150,000 clones, under 90% found once.

This clonotype originated in a man aged 45 to 65 who had recovered from COVID-19. The gene calls are TRBV2 and TRBJ1-2; TRBD1 agrees at 8 bases. The source material was PBMCs or T cells enriched from blood (not recorded which). This CDR3 is CASIRGLENGYTF. CDR3 in DNA: TGTGCCAGCATCAGGGGGCTAGAGAATGGCTACACCTTC.